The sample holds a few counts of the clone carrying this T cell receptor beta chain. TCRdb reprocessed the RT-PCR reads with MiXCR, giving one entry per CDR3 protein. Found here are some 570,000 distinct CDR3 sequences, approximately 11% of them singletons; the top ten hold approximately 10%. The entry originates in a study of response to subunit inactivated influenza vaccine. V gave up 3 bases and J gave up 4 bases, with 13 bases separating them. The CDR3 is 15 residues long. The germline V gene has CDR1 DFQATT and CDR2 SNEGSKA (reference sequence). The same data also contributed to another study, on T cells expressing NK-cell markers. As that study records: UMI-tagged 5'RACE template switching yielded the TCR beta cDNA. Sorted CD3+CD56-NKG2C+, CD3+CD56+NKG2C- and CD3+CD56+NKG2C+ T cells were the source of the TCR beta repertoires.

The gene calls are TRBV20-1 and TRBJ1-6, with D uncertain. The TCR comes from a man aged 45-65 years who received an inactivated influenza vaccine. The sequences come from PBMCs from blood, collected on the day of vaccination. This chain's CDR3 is CSASVNRLYNSPLHF. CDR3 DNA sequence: TGCAGTGCTAGTGTTAACCGGCTATATAATTCACCCCTCCACTTT.